The clone carrying this TCR beta chain was seen a few times. CDR3 length: 16 residues. The V gene's germline CDR1 is SGDLS and CDR2 YYNGEE. Trimming pared 4 bases from V and 0 bases from J, leaving 13 bases between. The data originate from a study of blood T cell repertoires in COVID-19. Study in general: Donors in the United States, Italy and Spain gave samples during acute or convalescent COVID-19. Sources were T cells, B-cell-depleted T cells, or PBMCs; the material itself was cDNA or gDNA.

Authors' methods: Amplified reference gene primers provided the basis for estimating nucleated cell counts. Sequenced by immunoSEQ multiplex PCR; TCRdb stores in-frame clones only, minus some. The DNA gave D and trimming, while V, J and clone size come from that table. The sample has some 200,000 clones; around 84% are singletons. This TCR came from a man aged 35 to 55 with active or convalescent COVID-19. The rearrangement joins TRBV9 to TRBJ2-2; TRBD2 might be the D (5 bases). Material: peripheral blood. Here the CDR3 reads CASSIDYQSNTGELFF. The CDR3 DNA reads TGTGCCAGCAGCATCGACTACCAATCGAACACCGGGGAGCTGTTTTTT. Full variable domain (remainder filled in from reference TRBV9 and TRBJ2-2): DSGVTQTPKHLITATGQRVTLRCSPRSGDLSVYWYQQSLDQGLQFLIQYYNGEERAKGNILERFSAQQFPDLHSELNLSSLELGDSALYFCASSIDYQSNTGELFFGEGSRLTVL.